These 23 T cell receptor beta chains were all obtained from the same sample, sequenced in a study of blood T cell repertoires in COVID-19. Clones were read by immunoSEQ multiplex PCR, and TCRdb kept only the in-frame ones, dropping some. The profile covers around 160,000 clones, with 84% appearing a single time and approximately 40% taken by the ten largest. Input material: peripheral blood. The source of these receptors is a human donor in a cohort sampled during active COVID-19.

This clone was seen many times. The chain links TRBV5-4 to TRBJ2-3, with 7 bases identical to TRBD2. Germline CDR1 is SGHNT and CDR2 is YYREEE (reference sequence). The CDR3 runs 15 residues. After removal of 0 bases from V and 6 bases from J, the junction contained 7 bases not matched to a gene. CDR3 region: CASSLEPTSLDTQYF. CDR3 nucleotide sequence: TGTGCCAGCAGCTTGGAACCGACTAGCCTCGATACGCAGTATTTT.

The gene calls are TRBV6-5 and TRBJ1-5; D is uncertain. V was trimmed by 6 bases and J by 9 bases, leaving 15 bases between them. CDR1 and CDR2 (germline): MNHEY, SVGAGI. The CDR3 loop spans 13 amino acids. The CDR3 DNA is TGTGCCAGCAGCGCAACAAGGAGTTGGCCCCAGCATTTT. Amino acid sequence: CASSATRSWPQHF.

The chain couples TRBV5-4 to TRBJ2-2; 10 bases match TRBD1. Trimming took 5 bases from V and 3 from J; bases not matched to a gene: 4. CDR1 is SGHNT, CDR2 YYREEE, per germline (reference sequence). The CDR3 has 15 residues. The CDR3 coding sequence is TGTGCCAGCAGTTGGACAGGGGGGGACACCGGGGAGCTGTTTTTT. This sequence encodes CASSWTGGDTGELFF.

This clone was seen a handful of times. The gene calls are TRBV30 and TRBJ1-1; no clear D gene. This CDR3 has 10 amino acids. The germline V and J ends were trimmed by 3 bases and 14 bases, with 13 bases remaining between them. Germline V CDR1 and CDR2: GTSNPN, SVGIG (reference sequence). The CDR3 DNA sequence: TGTGCCTGGAGGGCGCGGATTCCCTTCTTT. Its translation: CAWRARIPFF.

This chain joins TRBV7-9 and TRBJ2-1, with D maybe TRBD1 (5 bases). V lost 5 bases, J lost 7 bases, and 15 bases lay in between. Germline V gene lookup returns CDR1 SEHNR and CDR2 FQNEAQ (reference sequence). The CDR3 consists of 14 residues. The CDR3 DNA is TGTGCCAGCAGCCTAAGGCAGGGATGGAATGAGCAGTTCTTC. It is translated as CASSLRQGWNEQFF. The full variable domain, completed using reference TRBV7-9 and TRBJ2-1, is DTGVSQNPRHKITKRGQNVTFRCDPISEHNRLYWYRQTLGQGPEFLTYFQNEAQLEKSRLLSDRFSAERPKGSFSTLEIQRTEQGDSAMYLCASSLRQGWNEQFFGPGTRLTVL.

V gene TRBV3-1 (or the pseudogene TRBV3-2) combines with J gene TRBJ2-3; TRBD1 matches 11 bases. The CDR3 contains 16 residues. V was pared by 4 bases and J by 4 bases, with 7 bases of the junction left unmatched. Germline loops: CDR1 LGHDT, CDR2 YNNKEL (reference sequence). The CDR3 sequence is CASSPKGQGGADTQYF. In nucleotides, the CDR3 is TGTGCCAGCAGCCCCAAGGGACAGGGGGGCGCAGATACGCAGTATTTT.

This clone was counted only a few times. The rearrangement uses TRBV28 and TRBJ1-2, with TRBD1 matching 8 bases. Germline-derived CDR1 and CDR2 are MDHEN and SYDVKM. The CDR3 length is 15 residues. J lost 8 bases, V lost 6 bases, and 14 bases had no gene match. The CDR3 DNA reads TGTGCCAGCAGAACAACGACAGGGGTTGAGGGCGGCTACACCTTC. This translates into CASRTTTGVEGGYTF.

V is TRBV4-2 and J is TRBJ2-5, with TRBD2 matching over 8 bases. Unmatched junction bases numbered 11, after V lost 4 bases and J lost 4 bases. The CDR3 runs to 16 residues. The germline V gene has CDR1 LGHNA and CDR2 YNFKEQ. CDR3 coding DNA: TGTGCCAGCAGCCGAATGGCGGCCAGCGGGGGAGAGACCCAGTACTTC. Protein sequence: CASSRMAASGGETQYF.

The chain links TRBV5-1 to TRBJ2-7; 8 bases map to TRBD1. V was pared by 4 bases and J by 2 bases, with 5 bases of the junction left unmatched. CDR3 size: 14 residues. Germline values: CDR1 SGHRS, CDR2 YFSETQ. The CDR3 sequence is CASSIMDRAYEQYF. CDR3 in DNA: TGCGCCAGCAGCATAATGGACAGGGCCTACGAGCAGTACTTC.

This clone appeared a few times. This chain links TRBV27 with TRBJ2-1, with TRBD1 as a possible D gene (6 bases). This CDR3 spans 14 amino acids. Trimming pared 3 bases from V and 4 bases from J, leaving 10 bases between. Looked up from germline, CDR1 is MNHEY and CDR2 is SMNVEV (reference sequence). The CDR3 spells CASSFWDTYNEQFF. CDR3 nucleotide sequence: TGTGCCAGCAGTTTCTGGGACACTTACAATGAGCAGTTCTTC.

The CDR3 nucleotides read TGTGCCATCAGTGAAGGTAACACCCTGGGCCAGCCCCAGCATTTT. Protein: CAISEGNTLGQPQHF. The V and J genes are TRBV10-3 and TRBJ1-5; D not resolved. CDR3 length: 15 residues. Germline CDR1 ENHRY, CDR2 SYGVKD. V lost 3 bases to trimming and J lost 7 bases, with 16 bases between them.

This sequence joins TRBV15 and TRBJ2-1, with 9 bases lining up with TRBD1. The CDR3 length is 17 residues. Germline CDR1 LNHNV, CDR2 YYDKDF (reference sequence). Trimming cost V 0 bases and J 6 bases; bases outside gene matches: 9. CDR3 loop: CATSREWGDRVGNEQFF. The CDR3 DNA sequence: TGTGCCACCAGCAGAGAATGGGGGGACAGGGTAGGCAATGAGCAGTTCTTC.

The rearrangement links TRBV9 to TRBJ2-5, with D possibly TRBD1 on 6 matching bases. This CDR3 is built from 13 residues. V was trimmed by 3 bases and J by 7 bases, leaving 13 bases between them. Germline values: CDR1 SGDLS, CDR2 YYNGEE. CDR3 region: CASSEYREGTQYF. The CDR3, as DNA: TGTGCCAGCAGCGAGTACAGGGAAGGGACCCAGTACTTC.

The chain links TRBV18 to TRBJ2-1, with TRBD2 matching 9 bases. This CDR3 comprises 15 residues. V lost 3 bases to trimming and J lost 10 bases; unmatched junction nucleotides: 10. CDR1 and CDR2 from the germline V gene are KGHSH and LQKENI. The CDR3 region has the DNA TGTGCCAGCTCACCGGGGCTAGCGGGGCCTTGGGAGCAGTTCTTC. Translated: CASSPGLAGPWEQFF.

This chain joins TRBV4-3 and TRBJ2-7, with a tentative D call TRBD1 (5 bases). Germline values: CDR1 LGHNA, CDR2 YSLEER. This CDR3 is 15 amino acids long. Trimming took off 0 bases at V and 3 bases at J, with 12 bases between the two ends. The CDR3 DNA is TGCGCCAGCAGCCAAGAGGCAGGGATGTACTACGAGCAGTACTTC. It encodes CASSQEAGMYYEQYF.

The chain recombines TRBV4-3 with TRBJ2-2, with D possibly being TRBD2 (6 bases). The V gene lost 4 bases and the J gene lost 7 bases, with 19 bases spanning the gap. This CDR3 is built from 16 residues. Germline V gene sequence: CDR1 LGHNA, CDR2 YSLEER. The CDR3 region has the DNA TGCGCCAGCAGCCTTGGACCGGCCCGGAGGGACGGGGAGCTGTTTTTT. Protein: CASSLGPARRDGELFF.

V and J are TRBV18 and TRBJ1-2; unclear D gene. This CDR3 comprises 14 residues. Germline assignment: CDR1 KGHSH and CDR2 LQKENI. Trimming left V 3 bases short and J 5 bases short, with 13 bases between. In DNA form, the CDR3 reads TGTGCCAGCTCACCCGGCAGGTCCTATTATGGCTACACCTTC. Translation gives CASSPGRSYYGYTF. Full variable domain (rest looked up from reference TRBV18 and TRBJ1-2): NAGVMQNPRHLVRRRGQEARLRCSPMKGHSHVYWYRQLPEEGLKFMVYLQKENIIDESGMPKERFSAEFPKEGPSILRIQQVVRGDSAAYFCASSPGRSYYGYTFGSGTRLTVV.

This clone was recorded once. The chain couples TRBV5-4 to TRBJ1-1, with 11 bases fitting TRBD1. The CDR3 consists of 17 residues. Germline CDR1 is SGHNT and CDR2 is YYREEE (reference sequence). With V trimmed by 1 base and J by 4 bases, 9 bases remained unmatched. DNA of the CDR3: TGTGCCAGCAGCTTGTTCCGAGGACAGGGGGCGAGCACTGAAGCTTTCTTT. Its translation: CASSLFRGQGASTEAFF.

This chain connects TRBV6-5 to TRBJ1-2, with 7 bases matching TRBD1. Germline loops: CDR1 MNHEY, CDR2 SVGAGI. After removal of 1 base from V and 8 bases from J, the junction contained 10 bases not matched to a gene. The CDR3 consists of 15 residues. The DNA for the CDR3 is TGTGCCAGCAGTTACTGGCCAGGGGGAAGGGAGGGCTACACCTTC. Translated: CASSYWPGGREGYTF.

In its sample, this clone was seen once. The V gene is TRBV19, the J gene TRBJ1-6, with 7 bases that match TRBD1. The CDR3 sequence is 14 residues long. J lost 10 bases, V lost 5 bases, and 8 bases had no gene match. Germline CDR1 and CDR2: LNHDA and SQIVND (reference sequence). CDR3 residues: CASSANRGRSPLHF. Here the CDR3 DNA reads TGTGCCAGTAGTGCTAACAGGGGCAGATCACCCCTCCACTTT. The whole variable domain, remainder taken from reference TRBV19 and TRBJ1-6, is DGGITQSPKYLFRKEGQNVTLSCEQNLNHDAMYWYRQDPGQGLRLIYYSQIVNDFQKGDIAEGYSVSREKKESFPLTVTSAQKNPTAFYLCASSANRGRSPLHFGNGTRLTVT.

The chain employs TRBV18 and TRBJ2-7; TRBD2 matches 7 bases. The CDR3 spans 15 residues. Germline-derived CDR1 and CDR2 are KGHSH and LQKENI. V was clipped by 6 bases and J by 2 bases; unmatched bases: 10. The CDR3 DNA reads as TGTGCCAGCTCCAATGGGGCTAGCGGAACCTACGAGCAGTACTTC. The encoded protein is CASSNGASGTYEQYF. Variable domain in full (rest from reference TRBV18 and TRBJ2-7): NAGVMQNPRHLVRRRGQEARLRCSPMKGHSHVYWYRQLPEEGLKFMVYLQKENIIDESGMPKERFSAEFPKEGPSILRIQQVVRGDSAAYFCASSNGASGTYEQYFGPGTRLTVT.

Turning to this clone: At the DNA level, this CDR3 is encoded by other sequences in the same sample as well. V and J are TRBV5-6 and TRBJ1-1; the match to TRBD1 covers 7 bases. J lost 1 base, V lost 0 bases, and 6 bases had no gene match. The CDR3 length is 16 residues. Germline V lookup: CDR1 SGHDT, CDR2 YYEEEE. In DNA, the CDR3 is TGTGCCAGCAGCTTGGCTTGGGACAGCAAGAACACTGAAGCTTTCTTT. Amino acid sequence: CASSLAWDSKNTEAFF.

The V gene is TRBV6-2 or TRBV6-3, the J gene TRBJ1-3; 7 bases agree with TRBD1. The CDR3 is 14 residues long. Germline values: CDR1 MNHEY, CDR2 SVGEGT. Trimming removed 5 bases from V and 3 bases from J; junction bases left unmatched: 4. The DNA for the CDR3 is TGTGCCAGCAGTGGGACAGCGTTTGGAAACACCATATATTTT. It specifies CASSGTAFGNTIYF.